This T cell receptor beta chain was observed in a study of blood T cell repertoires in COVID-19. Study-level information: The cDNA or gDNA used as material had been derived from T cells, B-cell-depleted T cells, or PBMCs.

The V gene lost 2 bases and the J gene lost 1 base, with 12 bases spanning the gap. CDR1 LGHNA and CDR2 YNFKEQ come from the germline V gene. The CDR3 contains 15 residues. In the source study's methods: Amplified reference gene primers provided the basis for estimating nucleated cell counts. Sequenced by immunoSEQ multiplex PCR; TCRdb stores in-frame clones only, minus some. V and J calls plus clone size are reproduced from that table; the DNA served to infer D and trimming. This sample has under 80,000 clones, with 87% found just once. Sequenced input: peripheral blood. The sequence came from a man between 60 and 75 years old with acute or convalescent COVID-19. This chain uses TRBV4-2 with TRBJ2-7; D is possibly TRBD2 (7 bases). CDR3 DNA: TGTGCCAGCAGCCAAAAAGGGGGGGATTCCTACGAGCAGTACTTC. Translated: CASSQKGGDSYEQYF.